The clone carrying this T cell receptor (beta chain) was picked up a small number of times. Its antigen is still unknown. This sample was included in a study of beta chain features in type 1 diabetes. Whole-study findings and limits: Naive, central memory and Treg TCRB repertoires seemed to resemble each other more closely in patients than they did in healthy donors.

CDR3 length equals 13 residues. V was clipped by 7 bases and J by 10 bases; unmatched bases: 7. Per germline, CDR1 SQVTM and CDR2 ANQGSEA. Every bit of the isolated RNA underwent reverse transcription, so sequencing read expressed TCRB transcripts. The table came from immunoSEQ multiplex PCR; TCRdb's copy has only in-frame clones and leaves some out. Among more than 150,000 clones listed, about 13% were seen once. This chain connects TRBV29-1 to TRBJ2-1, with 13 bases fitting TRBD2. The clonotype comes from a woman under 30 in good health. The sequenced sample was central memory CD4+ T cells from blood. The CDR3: CSAGTSGMTEQFF. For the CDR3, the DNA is TGCAGCGCAGGGACTAGCGGGATGACGGAGCAGTTCTTC.